Listed below are T cell receptor beta chains from one sample, sequenced in a study of CD8 T cells in Susac syndrome. TCRdb analysed the immunoSEQ multiplex PCR reads with MiXCR anew, one entry per CDR3 protein. The sample includes 100,000 or so distinct CDR3 sequences, less than 95% of them seen just once. The sequenced material came from CD8+ T cells from PBMCs. The receptors come from a human donor in good health. CDR3s include the opening cysteine and the closing phenylalanine or tryptophan. A D gene is named only where the DNA matches it firmly. The size of a clone is reported for some rows only, either as once, few or many, or as a class for expanded clones.

D	size	V	J	DNA	CDR3
NA	NA	TRBV6-5	TRBJ1-1	TGTGCCAGCAGTTATCGGGCAGCCGTGAACACTGAAGCTTTCTTT	CASSYRAAVNTEAFF
NA	NA	TRBV6-5	TRBJ1-5	TGTGCCAGCAGTCCCCGGGGAATCAATCAGCCCCAGCATTTT	CASSPRGINQPQHF
NA	NA	TRBV18	TRBJ2-1	TGTGCCAGCTCACGACTAGAGGGGAGGTTTAATGAGCAGTTCTTC	CASSRLEGRFNEQFF
TRBD2	NA	TRBV3-1	TRBJ2-5	TGTGCCAGCAGCCAAGCAAGAGCGGGGCTTCGAGGAGAGACCCAGTACTTC	CASSQARAGLRGETQYF
NA	NA	TRBV23-1	TRBJ2-1	TGCGCCAGCAGAGTCTGCGCCACCTACAATGAGCAGTTCTTC	CASRVCATYNEQFF
NA	NA	TRBV29-1	TRBJ1-1	TGCAGCGTCCCCGCGGCAGGGACTTTGGGGACTGAAGCTTTCTTT	CSVPAAGTLGTEAFF
TRBD2	NA	TRBV20-1	TRBJ2-1	TGCAGTGCCGACTCGATACTAGCGGGGACGGATAGCTCCTACAATGAGCAGTTCTTC	CSADSILAGTDSSYNEQFF
TRBD1	NA	TRBV19	TRBJ1-1	TGTGCCAGTAACAAACCGGGACAGGGATGGACTGAAGCTTTCTTT	CASNKPGQGWTEAFF
TRBD1	NA	TRBV20-1	TRBJ2-1	TGCAGTGCTAGAGGGACCGGGACAGGGGGTATCAATGAGCAGTTCTTC	CSARGTGTGGINEQFF
TRBD1	NA	TRBV27	TRBJ1-2	TGTGCCAGCAGTACGTACAGGGGGGGCGACTATGGCTACACCTTC	CASSTYRGGDYGYTF
NA	NA	TRBV5-1	TRBJ1-1	TGCGCCAGCAGCCTGGATCGGCCGAACACTGAAGCTTTCTTT	CASSLDRPNTEAFF
NA	NA	TRBV29-1	TRBJ2-1	TGCAGCGTTGAAGTCGGGACACTTTATTACAATGAGCAGTTCTTC	CSVEVGTLYYNEQFF
TRBD2	NA	TRBV20-1	TRBJ2-1	TGCAGTGCTAGATCGGGCGGGAGTAGGTCTAATGAGCAGTTCTTC	CSARSGGSRSNEQFF
TRBD2	few	TRBV5-6	TRBJ2-7	TGTGCCAGCAGCTTTGATTTAGCGGGGAGCGGAGACTTC	CASSFDLAGSGDF
NA	NA	TRBV6-2/TRBV6-3	TRBJ2-7	TGTGCCAGCAGGATACTCACCACGGCGGGGGAGCAGTACTTC	CASRILTTAGEQYF
NA	NA	TRBV6-1	TRBJ2-1	TGTGCCAGCAGCCGCCAGCGCTCCTACAATGAGCAGTTCTTC	CASSRQRSYNEQFF
NA	NA	TRBV7-9	TRBJ2-7	TGTGCCAGCAGCTCGTCTCCCGAGCAGTACTTC	CASSSSPEQYF
NA	few	TRBV3-1	TRBJ2-1	TGTGCCAGCAGCCTCAACCCGGGGCCCAACAATGAGCAGTTCTTC	CASSLNPGPNNEQFF
NA	NA	TRBV7-2	TRBJ2-4	TGTGCCAGCAGCTTAGCGCTCCGGGAAGCCAAAAACATTCAGTACTTC	CASSLALREAKNIQYF
TRBD2	NA	TRBV20-1	TRBJ2-7	TGCAGTGCTAGGGGGACTAGCTACGGTCACGAGCAGTACTTC	CSARGTSYGHEQYF
NA	NA	TRBV20-1	TRBJ1-1	TGCAGTGCTAGGCTTGTGGGGGTAATGAACACTGAAGCTTTCTTT	CSARLVGVMNTEAFF
TRBD1	NA	TRBV6-5	TRBJ1-1	TGTGCCAGCAGTTACTACCTAGACAGGGGAGGGTACACTGAAGCTTTCTTT	CASSYYLDRGGYTEAFF
NA	NA	TRBV19	TRBJ1-1	TGTGCCAGTAGTATAGGGGGCTGGACTGAAGCTTTCTTT	CASSIGGWTEAFF
NA	NA	TRBV4-2	TRBJ2-2	TGTGCCAGCAGCCAAGTGGGGGATTCCGGGGAGCTGTTTTTT	CASSQVGDSGELFF
NA	NA	TRBV2	TRBJ1-4	TGTGCCAGCAGTGAAGCGCCAGGGCCGAATGAAAAACTGTTTTTT	CASSEAPGPNEKLFF
NA	NA	TRBV7-8	TRBJ2-1	TGTGCCAGCAGCTCCAAGCTCGACAATGAGCAGTTCTTC	CASSSKLDNEQFF
NA	NA	TRBV3-1	TRBJ2-5	TGTGCCAGCAGCCAAGGATCCGGAGGGACCCAGTACTTC	CASSQGSGGTQYF
NA	once	TRBV20-1	TRBJ1-2	TGCAGTGCTGGTAGTGAGGGCGGCTATGGCTACACCTTC	CSAGSEGGYGYTF
TRBD1	NA	TRBV6-6	TRBJ2-2	TGTGCCAGCAGTACAGGGACAGGCACCGGGGAGCTGTTTTTT	CASSTGTGTGELFF
TRBD1	NA	TRBV29-1	TRBJ1-2	TGCAGCGTTGAGGCCCGGAGGACAGGGGCTGTTGACTATGGCTACACCTTC	CSVEARRTGAVDYGYTF
NA	NA	TRBV7-9	TRBJ1-2	TGTGCCAGCAGCCCAGCTCACGGACGGCTCAACTATGGCTACACCTTC	CASSPAHGRLNYGYTF
NA	NA	TRBV6-2/TRBV6-3	TRBJ1-1	TGTGCCAGCAGCCAAACTCGGACATACACTGAAGCTTTCTTT	CASSQTRTYTEAFF
TRBD2	NA	TRBV4-3	TRBJ2-7	TGCGCCAGCAGCCAAGATACCGTAGCGGGAGGCCTCTACGAGCAGTACTTC	CASSQDTVAGGLYEQYF
NA	NA	TRBV20-1	TRBJ2-3	TGCAGTGCTAGCGACCGTATCACAGGGACTTACACAGATACGCAGTATTTT	CSASDRITGTYTDTQYF
TRBD2	once	TRBV19	TRBJ2-5	TGTGCCAGTAGTACCACAAGTAGCGGGGGCGAAGAGACCCAGTACTTC	CASSTTSSGGEETQYF
NA	NA	TRBV7-3	TRBJ2-3	TGTGCCAGCAGCTTAGGCGGCCCAGATACGCAGTATTTT	CASSLGGPDTQYF
NA	once	TRBV18	TRBJ2-1	TGTGCCAGCTCACCGGACGGGAACTCCTACAATGAGCAGTTCTTC	CASSPDGNSYNEQFF
NA	NA	TRBV12-3/TRBV12-4	TRBJ2-1	TGTGCCAGCAGTTTGACGGGTGAGCAGTTCTTC	CASSLTGEQFF
NA	NA	TRBV5-1	TRBJ1-3	TGCGCCAGCAGCCCGGGGGGTCCCTCTGGAAACACCATATATTTT	CASSPGGPSGNTIYF
NA	NA	TRBV13	TRBJ2-3	TGTGCCAGTGGCACAGATACGCAGTATTTT	CASGTDTQYF
NA	NA	TRBV7-3	TRBJ2-7	TGTGCCAGCAGCTTAAATCCGGGTCCCGGCTACGAGCAGTACTTC	CASSLNPGPGYEQYF
NA	NA	TRBV29-1	TRBJ2-3	TGCAGCGTAGCAAACACAGATACGCAGTATTTT	CSVANTDTQYF
NA	NA	TRBV4-1	TRBJ1-2	TGCGCCAGCAGCCTCCCCGAACTGGACCCGCGCCCCCTAAACTATGGCTACACCTTC	CASSLPELDPRPLNYGYTF
NA	NA	TRBV19	TRBJ2-7	TGTGCCAGTAGTCCCTCGGGTGCAGGGATCACCTACGAGCAGTACTTC	CASSPSGAGITYEQYF
NA	NA	TRBV9	TRBJ2-7	TGTGCCAGCAGCGGACCGGGATGGGGGGACGAGCAGTACTTC	CASSGPGWGDEQYF
NA	NA	TRBV7-2	TRBJ2-7	TGTGCCAGCAGCTATAGGGGGATCTCCTACGAGCAGTACTTC	CASSYRGISYEQYF
TRBD1	NA	TRBV7-2	TRBJ2-7	TGTGCCAGCAGCTTCACAGGGGTGGGGTACGAGCAGTACTTC	CASSFTGVGYEQYF
TRBD2	NA	TRBV4-2	TRBJ2-3	TGTGCCAGCAGCCCCCTCGGGAGCGGGAGTGGCACAGATACGCAGTATTTT	CASSPLGSGSGTDTQYF
TRBD1	NA	TRBV19	TRBJ1-2	TGTGCCAGTATCGGGACAGGGGCTAACTATGGCTACACCTTC	CASIGTGANYGYTF
NA	NA	TRBV7-9	TRBJ1-2	TGTGCCAGCAGCTTGGGACCGGCTGAGAACTATGGCTACACCTTC	CASSLGPAENYGYTF
TRBD1	NA	TRBV9	TRBJ1-5	TGTGCCAGCAGCACCGGGACAGGGCTGAGCAATCAGCCCCAGCATTTT	CASSTGTGLSNQPQHF
TRBD1	NA	TRBV2	TRBJ1-1	TGTGCCAGCAGGGAAACAGGGGGAGTGGGGACTGAAGCTTTCTTT	CASRETGGVGTEAFF
TRBD1	NA	TRBV5-1	TRBJ2-1	TGCGCCAGCAGCTACCTCGGACAGGCCGGTGAGCAGTTCTTC	CASSYLGQAGEQFF
TRBD2	NA	TRBV20-1	TRBJ2-1	TGCAGTGCTAGAGTAGCTAGCGGGGGGCCTGACAATGAGCAGTTCTTC	CSARVASGGPDNEQFF
NA	NA	TRBV6-5	TRBJ2-2	TGTGCCAGCAGTTATTTCATGGGAGGTAGTAACACCGGGGAGCTGTTTTTT	CASSYFMGGSNTGELFF
NA	NA	TRBV29-1	TRBJ2-3	TGCAGCACCCCAGGGATAAACACAGATACGCAGTATTTT	CSTPGINTDTQYF
NA	NA	TRBV6-6	TRBJ2-5	TGTGCCAGCAAAAGCGGCCAAGAGACCCAGTACTTC	CASKSGQETQYF